This T cell receptor beta chain was observed in a study of T cells in Graves' hyperthyroidism and ophthalmopathy. Authors of the study amplified TCR beta CDR3 regions from RNA transcripts. Researchers ran a first-round RT-PCR on the TCR CDR3 using the HTBI primer set. TCRdb called the multiplex PCR reads again in MiXCR, with one record for every CDR3 protein. The table includes about 400,000 distinct CDR3 sequences, more than 12% detected once. Uncontrolled infection, other autoimmune disease, pregnancy or lactation excluded patients. Diagnoses used clinical symptoms, serum thyroxine and TRAb, thyroid ultrasound and orbital computed tomography. The authors took PBMCs from 10 ml fresh peripheral blood. This clonotype has at least ten counts. The V gene's germline CDR1 is SGHTA and CDR2 FQGNSA. V lost 4 bases and J lost 2; bases outside the gene matches: 12. The CDR3 has 17 amino acids.

This receptor was identified in a woman aged 25-40 years with Graves' hyperthyroidism. Sequenced sample: blood. The V gene is TRBV7-2, the J gene TRBJ2-3; 7 bases agree with TRBD2. The CDR3 region is CASSSLRGGGTTDTQYF. In DNA form, the CDR3 reads TGTGCCAGCAGCTCCCTCCGCGGGGGTGGGACCACAGATACGCAGTATTTT.